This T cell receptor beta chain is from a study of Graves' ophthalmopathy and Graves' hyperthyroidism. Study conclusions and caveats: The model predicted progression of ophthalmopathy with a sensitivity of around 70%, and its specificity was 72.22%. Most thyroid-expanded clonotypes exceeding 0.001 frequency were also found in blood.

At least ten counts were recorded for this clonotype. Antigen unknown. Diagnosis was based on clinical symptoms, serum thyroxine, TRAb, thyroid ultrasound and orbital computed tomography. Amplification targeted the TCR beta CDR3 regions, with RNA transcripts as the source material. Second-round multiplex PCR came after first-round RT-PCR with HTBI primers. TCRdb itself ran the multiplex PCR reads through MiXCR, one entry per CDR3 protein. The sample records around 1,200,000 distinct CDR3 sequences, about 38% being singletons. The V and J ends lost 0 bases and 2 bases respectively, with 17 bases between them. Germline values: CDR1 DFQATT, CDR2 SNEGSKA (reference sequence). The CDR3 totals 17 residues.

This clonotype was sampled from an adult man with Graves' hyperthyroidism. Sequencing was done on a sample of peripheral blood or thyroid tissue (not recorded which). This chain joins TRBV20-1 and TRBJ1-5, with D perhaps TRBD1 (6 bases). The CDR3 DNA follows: TGCAGTGCTAGAGATGTACAGGGAAGGGTGGGCAATCAGCCCCAGCATTTT. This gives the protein CSARDVQGRVGNQPQHF.